Below are 6 T cell receptor beta chains sequenced from a single sample in a study of tumor and adjacent non-tumor tissue in lung cancer. A modified ARM-PCR protocol with three rounds of nested PCR amplified TCRbeta. TCRdb recomputed calls from the multiplex PCR reads with MiXCR, one row per CDR3 protein. The sample lists 100,000 to 150,000 distinct CDR3 sequences; about 66% were seen once. The template was RNA from unsorted bulk tissue. The sequenced sample consisted of lung tumor tissue. All receptors derive from a man in his thirties or forties with non-small cell lung cancer.

About this clonotype itself: Mismatch with germline at one junction end may stem from a read error. The rearrangement uses TRBV6-5 and TRBJ2-1; TRBD1 matches 8 bases. CDR3 length equals 13 residues. Germline CDR1 reads MNHEY; CDR2 reads SVGAGI. CDR3 protein: CASNQQGGNEQFF. Here the CDR3 DNA reads TGTGCCAGCAACCAACAGGGGGGAAATGAGCAGTTCTTT.

Concerning this clonotype itself: One end of the junction varies from germline; a read error may be responsible. The chain uses TRBV29-1 and TRBJ2-1; a possible D gene is TRBD2 (6 bases). The germline gives CDR1 SQVTM, CDR2 ANQGSEA. CDR3 length: 13 amino acids. This chain's CDR3 is CSAGVRGYNERFF. The CDR3 bases are TGCAGCGCGGGAGTACGAGGGTACAATGAGCGGTTCTTC.

Of note for this clonotype: At one of its ends the junction is not consistent with the germline gene, which may arise from a read error. This sequence joins TRBV6-2 or TRBV6-3 and TRBJ2-7; D is ambiguous. The germline gives CDR1 MNHEY, CDR2 SVGEGT. CDR3 length: 12 residues. In nucleotides, the CDR3 is TGTGCCAGCAGTTACTTTCCCTACGAGCAATATTTC. Residues: CASSYFPYEQYF.

Concerning this clonotype: One end of the junction varies from germline; a read error may be responsible. V is TRBV6-1 and J is TRBJ2-1; D remains unclear. The CDR3 length is 10 residues. Germline values: CDR1 MNHNS, CDR2 SASEGT. CDR3 nucleotide sequence: TGTGCCAGCAATGAAGGCCTGGGAAGCTTC. As protein: CASNEGLGSF.

About this clonotype itself: The CDR3 ends on some other residue instead of the conserved phenylalanine or tryptophan, so this is likely a read error. The gene calls are TRBV11-2 and TRBJ1-6; no firm D call. The germline V gene has CDR1 SGHAT and CDR2 FQNNGV. Trimming pared 4 bases from V and 10 bases from J, leaving 14 bases between. The length of the CDR3 is 14 residues. The CDR3 sequence: CASSSRPSVSPLHI. As DNA, the CDR3 is TGTGCCAGCAGCTCTAGACCGAGTGTCTCACCCCTCCACATC.

This clonotype was seen many times. The rearrangement links TRBV6-6 to TRBJ2-5; 13 bases map to TRBD2. The CDR3 is 15 residues long. Germline CDR1 is MNHNY and CDR2 is SVGAGI (reference sequence). V dropped 6 bases and J dropped 1; count of bases not matched to a gene: 2. DNA for the CDR3: TGTGCCAGCAGCAGGACTAGCGGGGGCCAAGAGACCCAGTACTTC. This sequence encodes CASSRTSGGQETQYF.